This entry features one T cell receptor beta chain sequence. What it binds is unknown. These data are taken from a study of monozygotic twins with inflammatory bowel disease. Study-level findings and limits: Support was lacking for any single strong IBD-associated signal or clonotype.

The V gene's germline CDR1 is SGHRS and CDR2 YFSETQ. The length of the CDR3 is 13 residues. Eight reactions per sample, run separately, yielded cDNA. TCRdb re-called the 5' RACE reads and shows each CDR3 protein once, DNA omitted. The listing records 300,000 to 350,000 distinct CDR3 sequences. Material: blood. This TCR was recovered from a human donor with ulcerative colitis or Crohn's disease, or a healthy co-twin of an affected twin (not recorded which). The chain couples TRBV5-1 to TRBJ2-6. The chain's CDR3 is CASSSGGANVLTF. Combining the CDR3 with reference TRBV5-1 and TRBJ2-6 gives the whole variable domain KAGVTQTPRYLIKTRGQQVTLSCSPISGHRSVSWYQQTPGQGLQFLFEYFSETQRNKGNFPGRFSGRQFSNSRSEMNVSTLELGDSALYLCASSSGGANVLTFGAGSRLTVL.